This T cell receptor (beta chain) was recovered during a study of T cell repertoires in cytomegalovirus infection. Whole-study results and caveats: The study identified carriers of CMV plus the relevant HLA from cumulative public TCR beta family frequency.

TCRdb reprocessed the reads with MiXCR, giving one entry per CDR3 protein. The table includes about 920,000 distinct CDR3 sequences, less than 35% detected once. Germline loops: CDR1 MDHEN, CDR2 SYDVKM. The CDR3 length is 19 residues. The V end was cut by 3 bases, the J end by 0 bases, with 20 bases between. As for this clonotype: Its target is unknown.

Sequences were derived from cultured CD8+ T cells from PBMCs, sampled from culture after CMV antigen stimulation. The chain links TRBV28 to TRBJ1-4; no clear D gene. The receptor was isolated from a human donor in good health (CMV status not recorded). Some clones in this sample may be carry-over from other donors' samples. The CDR3 region has the DNA TGTGCCAGCAGTTTCTCCTTGGGTAGTTCCCTTGCAACTAATGAAAAACTGTTTTTT. Residues: CASSFSLGSSLATNEKLFF.